A single T cell receptor beta chain is shown here with its context. This record comes from a study of blood T cell repertoires in COVID-19. Study details: Sites across the United States, Italy and Spain contributed samples from acute and convalescent COVID-19. The analysed material was cDNA or gDNA that came from T cells, B-cell-depleted T cells, or PBMCs.

This CDR3 contains 14 residues. Germline V gene data show CDR1 as SEHNR and CDR2 as FQNEAQ (reference sequence). V was shortened by 5 bases and J by 2 bases, with 13 bases between the two germline ends. Repertoires were generated with immunoSEQ multiplex PCR, while TCRdb's copy carries only in-frame clones and drops some. The sample has 110,000 or so clones, around 85% seen once. In Seattle, patients joined the study during active infection and were tracked longitudinally. The sample consisted of peripheral blood. The V gene is TRBV7-9, the J gene TRBJ2-7, with D possibly matching TRBD1 (5 bases). The clonotype originates from a woman in her sixties with COVID-19, enrolled during active disease. The CDR3 nucleotides read TGTGCCAGCAGCCCCTTGGACATCGCCTACGAGCAGTACTTC. Translation: CASSPLDIAYEQYF.